Below are 9 T cell receptor beta chains sequenced from a single sample in a study of blood T cells in healthy people across ages. Through a sample-barcoded 5' primer and a J-beta primer mix, a second PCR was run for 7 to 11 cycles. Each CDR3 protein gets one entry after TCRdb re-called the 5' RACE reads with MiXCR. The sample consists of 600,000 or so distinct CDR3 sequences, under 30% of them appearing once. The source material was blood. The source is a woman of 80 years or more in good health.

There are a few counts of this clonotype. Germline and junction disagree at one end, which may indicate a read error. The V and J genes are TRBV11-3 and TRBJ2-1; D unresolved. The CDR3 contains 15 residues. Germline CDR1 reads SGHNT; CDR2 reads YENEEA. The CDR3 nucleotides read TGTGCCAACAGCTTTAGTTTGTTTCCCTACAATGAGCAGTTCTTC. Residues: CANSFSLFPYNEQFF.

The table lists this clonotype with many counts. The chain joins TRBV5-1 to TRBJ2-5; D gene uncertain. Germline V CDR1 and CDR2: SGHRS, YFSETQ. This CDR3 comprises 20 residues. V was clipped by 2 bases and J by 2 bases, with 28 bases between them. This CDR3 is CASSFGPLGGTDKAQETQYF. DNA for the CDR3: TGCGCCAGCAGCTTCGGTCCCCTTGGCGGCACCGACAAGGCTCAAGAGACCCAGTACTTC.

This clonotype was counted a few times. This may stem from a read error, because a much larger clone lies one nucleotide away. The chain joins TRBV15 to TRBJ2-5, with a tentative D call TRBD2 (6 bases). Per the germline V gene, CDR1 is LNHNV and CDR2 is YYDKDF (reference sequence). The CDR3 spans 16 residues. The CDR3 sequence: CAASRGADGGHNEQYF. CDR3 nucleotides: TGTGCCGCCAGCAGAGGGGCCGATGGAGGGCATAATGAGCAGTACTTC.

This clonotype was seen many times. The rearrangement joins TRBV7-2 to TRBJ2-3, with D unclear. The CDR3 runs 14 residues. Looked up from germline, CDR1 is SGHTA and CDR2 is FQGNSA. Trimming stripped 5 bases from V and 5 bases from J, with 14 bases between. CDR3 residues: CASSRRLTGDTQYF. CDR3 sequence (DNA): TGTGCCAGCAGCCGTCGACTGACGGGAGATACGCAGTATTTT.

This clonotype has ten or more counts. V usage is TRBV6-1 and J usage is TRBJ2-7; 10 bases map to TRBD2. The germline V gene encodes CDR1 MNHNS and CDR2 SASEGT. The J segment lost 3 bases and the V segment lost 8 bases, leaving 10 bases of the junction unmatched. The CDR3 consists of 15 residues. This chain's CDR3 is CASEERTSGLYEQYF. The CDR3 region has the DNA TGTGCCAGCGAGGAAAGGACTAGCGGCCTCTACGAGCAGTACTTC.

At least ten counts were recorded for this clonotype. The chain is built from TRBV6-5 and TRBJ1-1; no definite D call. CDR3 size: 16 residues. Trimming removed 2 bases at V and 1 base at J, with 14 bases between. CDR1 MNHEY and CDR2 SVGAGI come from the germline V gene. For the CDR3, the DNA is TGTGCCAGCAGTTACGATCCCTGGACGGAGAACACTGAAGCTTTCTTT. Translating it yields CASSYDPWTENTEAFF.

A note on this clonotype: A much larger clone differs from this one at a single base, so this may be a read error. The chain is built from TRBV11-2 and TRBJ2-5; a weak D match, TRBD1 (5 bases). The last part of the DNA fits TRBJ2-1 better; the J call may be wrong. The CDR3 runs to 15 residues. Per the germline V gene, CDR1 is SGHAT and CDR2 is FQNNGV. The CDR3 sequence is CASSLVGHSQETQFF. The CDR3 DNA reads TGTGCCAGCAGCTTAGTAGGACATTCCCAAGAGACCCAGTTCTTC.

This clonotype was detected many times. V usage is TRBV20-1 and J usage is TRBJ1-6; 9 bases fit TRBD1. V gave up 6 bases and J gave up 10 bases; unmatched junction bases: 10. The CDR3 totals 14 residues. Germline values: CDR1 DFQATT, CDR2 SNEGSKA (reference sequence). This CDR3 reads CSAEGTGRNSPLHF. In DNA, the CDR3 is TGCAGTGCCGAGGGGACAGGGCGGAACTCACCCCTCCACTTT.

A remark on this clonotype: A single base separates this from a much larger clone, so it may be a read error. The chain links TRBV3-1 to TRBJ2-5, with a possible D match to TRBD2 (6 bases). V lost 4 bases, J lost 1 base, and 16 bases lay in between. The CDR3 consists of 16 residues. Germline values: CDR1 LGHDT, CDR2 YNNKEL (reference sequence). The CDR3 DNA is TGTGCCAGCAGCCCCTGGAGGGAGGCCCTCCAAGAGACCCAGTACTTC. Translating gives CASSPWREALQETQYF.